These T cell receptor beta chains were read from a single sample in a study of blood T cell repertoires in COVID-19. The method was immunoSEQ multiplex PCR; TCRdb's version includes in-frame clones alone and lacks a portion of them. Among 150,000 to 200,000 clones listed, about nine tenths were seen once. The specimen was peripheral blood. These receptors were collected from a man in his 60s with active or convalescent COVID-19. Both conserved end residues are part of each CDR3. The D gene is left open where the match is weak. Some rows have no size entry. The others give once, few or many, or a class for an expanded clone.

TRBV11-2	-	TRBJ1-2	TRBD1	TGTGCCAGCAACGTCGACAGGGGGGTATTCTATGGCTACACCTTC	CASNVDRGVFYGYTF
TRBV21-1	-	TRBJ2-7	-	TGTGCCAGCCCCGTGGAACAGGGGTGTGGTAGTATATACGAGCAGTACTTC	CASPVEQGCGSIYEQYF
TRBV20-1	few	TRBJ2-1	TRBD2	TGCAGTGCTAGTAACGTCATCGGAGGCCGACTAGCGGCGAAATACAATGAGCAGTTCTTC	CSASNVIGGRLAAKYNEQFF
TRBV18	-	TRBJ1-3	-	TGTGCCAGCTCTCCTCAACCGCGGAGTCGTGGAAACACCATATATTTT	CASSPQPRSRGNTIYF
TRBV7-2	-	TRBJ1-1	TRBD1	TGTGCCAGCAGCCGGGGACAGGACAACACTGAAGCTTTCTTT	CASSRGQDNTEAFF
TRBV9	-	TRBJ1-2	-	TGTGCCAGCAACAAGAATGGACAGTCCGGCGGCTACACCTTC	CASNKNGQSGGYTF
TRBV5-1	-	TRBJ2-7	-	TGCGCCAGCAGTTGGGACGGGAGCTCCTACGAGCAGTACTTC	CASSWDGSSYEQYF
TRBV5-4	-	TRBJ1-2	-	TGTGCCAGCAGCTTGGGGGGGGAACGCTACACCTTC	CASSLGGERYTF
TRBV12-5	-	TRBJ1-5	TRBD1	TGTGCTAGTGGACCGGACAGGGAGGATCAGCCCCAGCATTTT	CASGPDREDQPQHF
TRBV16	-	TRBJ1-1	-	TGTGCCAGCAGCCGGTCGACACAGAACACTGAAGCTTTCTTT	CASSRSTQNTEAFF
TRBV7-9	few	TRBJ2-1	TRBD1	TGTGCCAGCAGCCCGACAGGGGAAAAATCCTACAATGAGCAGTTCTTC	CASSPTGEKSYNEQFF
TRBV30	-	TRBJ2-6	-	TGTGCCTGGTCCAAGAAGGGGCAGGCAGGGGCCAACGTCCTGACTTTC	CAWSKKGQAGANVLTF
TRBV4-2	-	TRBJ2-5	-	TGTGCCAGCAGCCAAGAAGGGGGGGGCTCCCAAGAGACCCAGTACTTC	CASSQEGGGSQETQYF
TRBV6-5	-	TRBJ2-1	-	TGTGCCAGCAGATCAGGGGCACGCGGTAACCATGAGCAGTTCTTC	CASRSGARGNHEQFF
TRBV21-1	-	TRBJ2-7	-	TGTGCCAGCAGCAAAGATAGTATCAGCGGGAGGTTCTACGAGCAGTACTTC	CASSKDSISGRFYEQYF
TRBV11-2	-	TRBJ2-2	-	TGTGCCAGCAGCTCCCTAGCGTATGGCGGGGAGCTGTTTTTT	CASSSLAYGGELFF
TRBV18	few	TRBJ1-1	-	TGTGCCAGCTCCGTTTCGCCGGGGGGCACTGAAGCTTTCTTT	CASSVSPGGTEAFF
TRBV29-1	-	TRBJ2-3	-	TGCAGCGTTGAAAGACCCGCGGGGGCACCAAGCACAGATACGCAGTATTTT	CSVERPAGAPSTDTQYF
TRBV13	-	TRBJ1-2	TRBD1	TGTGCCGGCAGCTTAACCAAACCGACAGGGTTTCTTGGCTACACCTTC	CAGSLTKPTGFLGYTF
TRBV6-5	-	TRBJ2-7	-	TGTGCCAGCACCCTACGGTTGTCCCGGTACGAGCAGTACTTC	CASTLRLSRYEQYF
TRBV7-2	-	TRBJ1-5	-	TGTGCCAGCAGTTTGGGGGGATTACAGCCCCAGCATTTT	CASSLGGLQPQHF